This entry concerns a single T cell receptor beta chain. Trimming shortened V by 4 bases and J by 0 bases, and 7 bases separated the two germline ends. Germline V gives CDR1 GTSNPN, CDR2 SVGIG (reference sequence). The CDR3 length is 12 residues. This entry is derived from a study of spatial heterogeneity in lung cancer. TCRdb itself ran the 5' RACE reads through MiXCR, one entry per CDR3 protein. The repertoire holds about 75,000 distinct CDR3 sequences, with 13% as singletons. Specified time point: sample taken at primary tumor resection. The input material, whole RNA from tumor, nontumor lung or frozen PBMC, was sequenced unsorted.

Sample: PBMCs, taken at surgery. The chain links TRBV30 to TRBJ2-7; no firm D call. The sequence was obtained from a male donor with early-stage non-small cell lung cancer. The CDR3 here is CAWNLGSYEQYF. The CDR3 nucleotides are TGTGCCTGGAACCTAGGCTCCTACGAGCAGTACTTC.